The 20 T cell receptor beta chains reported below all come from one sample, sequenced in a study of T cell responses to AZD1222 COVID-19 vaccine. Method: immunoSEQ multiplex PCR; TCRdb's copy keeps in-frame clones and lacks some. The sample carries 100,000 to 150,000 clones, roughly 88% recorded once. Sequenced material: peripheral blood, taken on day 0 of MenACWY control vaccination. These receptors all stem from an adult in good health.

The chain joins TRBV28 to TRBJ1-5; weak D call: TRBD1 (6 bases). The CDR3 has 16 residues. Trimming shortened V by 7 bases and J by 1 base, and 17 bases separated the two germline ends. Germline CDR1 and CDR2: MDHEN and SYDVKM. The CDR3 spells CASTRVWGASNQPQHF. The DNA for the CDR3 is TGTGCCAGCACTCGGGTCTGGGGGGCCAGCAATCAGCCCCAGCATTTT.

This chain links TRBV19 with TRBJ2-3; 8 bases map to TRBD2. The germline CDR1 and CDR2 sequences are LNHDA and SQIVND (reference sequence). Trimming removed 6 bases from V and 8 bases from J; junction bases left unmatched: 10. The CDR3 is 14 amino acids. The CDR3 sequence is CASRPLAGIATQYF. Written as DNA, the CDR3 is TGTGCCAGTAGACCCCTAGCGGGCATCGCTACGCAGTATTTT.

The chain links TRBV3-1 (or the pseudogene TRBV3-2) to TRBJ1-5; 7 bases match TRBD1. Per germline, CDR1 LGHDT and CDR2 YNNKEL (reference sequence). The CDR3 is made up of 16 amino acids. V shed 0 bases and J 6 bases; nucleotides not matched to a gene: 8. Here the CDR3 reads CASSQDSRQGRQPQHF. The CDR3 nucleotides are TGTGCCAGCAGCCAAGATTCGAGACAGGGCCGTCAGCCCCAGCATTTT.

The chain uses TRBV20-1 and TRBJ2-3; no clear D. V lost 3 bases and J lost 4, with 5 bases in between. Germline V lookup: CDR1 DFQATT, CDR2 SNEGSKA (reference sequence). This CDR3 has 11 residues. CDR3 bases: TGCAGTGCTAGGTTAGCAGATACGCAGTATTTT. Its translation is CSARLADTQYF.

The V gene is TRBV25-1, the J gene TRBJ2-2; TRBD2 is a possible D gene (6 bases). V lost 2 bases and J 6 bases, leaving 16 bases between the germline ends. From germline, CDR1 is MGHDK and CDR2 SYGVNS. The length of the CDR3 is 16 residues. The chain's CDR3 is CASSEGRGLFAGELFF. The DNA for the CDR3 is TGTGCCAGCAGTGAAGGGCGGGGCCTGTTCGCCGGGGAGCTGTTTTTT. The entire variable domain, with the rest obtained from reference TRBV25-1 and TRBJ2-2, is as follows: EADIYQTPRYLVIGTGKKITLECSQTMGHDKMYWYQQDPGMELHLIHYSYGVNSTEKGDLSSESTVSRIRTEHFPLTLESARPSHTSQYLCASSEGRGLFAGELFFGEGSRLTVL.

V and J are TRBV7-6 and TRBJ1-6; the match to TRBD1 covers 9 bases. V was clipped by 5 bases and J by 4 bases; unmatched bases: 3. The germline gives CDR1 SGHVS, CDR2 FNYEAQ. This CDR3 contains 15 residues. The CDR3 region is CASSLGQGYNSPLHF. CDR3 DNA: TGTGCCAGCAGCCTAGGACAGGGGTATAATTCACCCCTCCACTTT.

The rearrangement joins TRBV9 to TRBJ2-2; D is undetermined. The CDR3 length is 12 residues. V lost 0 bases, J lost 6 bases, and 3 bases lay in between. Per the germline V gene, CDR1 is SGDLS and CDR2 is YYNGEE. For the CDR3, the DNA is TGTGCCAGCAGCGTAGAACCCGGGGAGCTGTTTTTT. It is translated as CASSVEPGELFF.

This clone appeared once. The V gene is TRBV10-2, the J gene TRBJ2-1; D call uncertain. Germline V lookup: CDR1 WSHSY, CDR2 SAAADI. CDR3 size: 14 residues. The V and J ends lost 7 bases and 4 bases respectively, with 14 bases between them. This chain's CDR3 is CASTPRAQYNEQFF. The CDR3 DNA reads TGCGCCAGCACCCCTAGGGCCCAGTACAATGAGCAGTTCTTC.

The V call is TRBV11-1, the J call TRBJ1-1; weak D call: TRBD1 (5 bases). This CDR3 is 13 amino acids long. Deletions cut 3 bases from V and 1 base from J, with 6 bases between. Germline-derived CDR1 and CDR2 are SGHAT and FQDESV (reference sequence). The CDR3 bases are TGTGCCAGCAGCTTTACAGGGAACACTGAAGCTTTCTTT. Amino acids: CASSFTGNTEAFF.

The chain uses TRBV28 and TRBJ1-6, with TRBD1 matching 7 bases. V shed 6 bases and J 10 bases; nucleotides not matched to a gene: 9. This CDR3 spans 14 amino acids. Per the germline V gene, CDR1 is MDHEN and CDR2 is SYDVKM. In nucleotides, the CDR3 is TGTGCCAGCAGCCCCGACAGGGTCAAATCACCCCTCCACTTT. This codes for CASSPDRVKSPLHF. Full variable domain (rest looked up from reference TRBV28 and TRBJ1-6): DVKVTQSSRYLVKRTGEKVFLECVQDMDHENMFWYRQDPGLGLRLIYFSYDVKMKEKGDIPEGYSVSREKKERFSLILESASTNQTSMYLCASSPDRVKSPLHFGNGTRLTVT.

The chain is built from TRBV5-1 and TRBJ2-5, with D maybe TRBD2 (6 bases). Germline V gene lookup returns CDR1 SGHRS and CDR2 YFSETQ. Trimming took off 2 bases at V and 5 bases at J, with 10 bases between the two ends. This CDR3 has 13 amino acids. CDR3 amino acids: CASSLFSGETQYF. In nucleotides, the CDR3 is TGCGCCAGCAGCTTATTCAGCGGGGAGACCCAGTACTTC.

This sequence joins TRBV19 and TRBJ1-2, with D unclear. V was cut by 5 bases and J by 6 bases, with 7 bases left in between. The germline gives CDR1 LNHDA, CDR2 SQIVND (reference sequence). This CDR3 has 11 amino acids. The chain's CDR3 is CASSGMDGYTF. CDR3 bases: TGTGCCAGTAGTGGAATGGATGGCTACACCTTC.

CDR3 nucleotides: TGTGCCAGCAGCTTCTGGACAGCCCGGGAAAAACTGTTTTTT. Translation gives CASSFWTAREKLFF. This chain links TRBV5-6 with TRBJ1-4, with a possible D match to TRBD1 (6 bases). CDR1 SGHDT and CDR2 YYEEEE come from the germline V gene. The ends were cut back, 2 bases at V and 8 bases at J, with 13 bases in the middle. The CDR3 spans 14 residues.

The CDR3 nucleotides are TGTGCCAGCAGTCCCGATATCGCTAGCACAGATACGCAGTATTTT. Translation gives CASSPDIASTDTQYF. The chain couples TRBV25-1 to TRBJ2-3; D ambiguous. This CDR3 region has 15 residues. V lost 5 bases, J lost 0 bases, and 12 bases lay in between. Germline lookup yields CDR1 MGHDK and CDR2 SYGVNS.

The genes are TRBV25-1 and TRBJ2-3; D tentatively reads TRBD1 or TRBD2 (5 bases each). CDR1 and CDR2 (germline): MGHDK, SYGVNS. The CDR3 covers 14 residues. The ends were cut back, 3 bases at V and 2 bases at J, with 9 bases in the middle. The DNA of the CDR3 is TGTGCCAGCAGTGATACGGGGCACACAGATACGCAGTATTTT. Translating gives CASSDTGHTDTQYF.

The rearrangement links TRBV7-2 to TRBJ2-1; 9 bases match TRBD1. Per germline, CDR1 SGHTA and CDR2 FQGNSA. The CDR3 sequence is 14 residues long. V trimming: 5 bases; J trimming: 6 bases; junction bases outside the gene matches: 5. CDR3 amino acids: CASSRDRATNEQFF. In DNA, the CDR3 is TGTGCCAGCAGCCGGGACAGGGCCACCAATGAGCAGTTCTTC.

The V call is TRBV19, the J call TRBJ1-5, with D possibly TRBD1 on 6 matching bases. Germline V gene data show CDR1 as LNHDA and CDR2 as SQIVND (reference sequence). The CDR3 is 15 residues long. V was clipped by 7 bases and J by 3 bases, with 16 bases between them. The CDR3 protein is CASTERGHINQPQHF. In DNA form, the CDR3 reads TGTGCCAGTACCGAAAGGGGACATATCAATCAGCCCCAGCATTTT.

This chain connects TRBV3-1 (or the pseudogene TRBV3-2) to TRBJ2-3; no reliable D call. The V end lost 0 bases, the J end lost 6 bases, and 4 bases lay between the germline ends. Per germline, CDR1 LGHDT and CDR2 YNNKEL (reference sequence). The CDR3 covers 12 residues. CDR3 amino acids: CASSQEADTQYF. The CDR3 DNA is TGTGCCAGCAGCCAAGAAGCCGATACGCAGTATTTT.

CDR3 bases: TGCGCCAGCAGCCAAGGGGCAGGGGACAATGAGCAGTTCTTC. Protein: CASSQGAGDNEQFF. The gene calls are TRBV4-3 and TRBJ2-1; the D gene is possibly TRBD1 (6 bases). This CDR3 has 14 residues. Germline values: CDR1 LGHNA, CDR2 YSLEER. V was shortened by 1 base and J by 5 bases, with 9 bases between the two germline ends.

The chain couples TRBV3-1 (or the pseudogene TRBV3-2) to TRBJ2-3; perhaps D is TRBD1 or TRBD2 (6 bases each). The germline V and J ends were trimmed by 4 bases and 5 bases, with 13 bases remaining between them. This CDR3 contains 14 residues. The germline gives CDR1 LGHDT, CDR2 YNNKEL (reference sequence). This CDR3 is CASSPSGAEDTQYF. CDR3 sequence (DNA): TGTGCCAGCAGCCCGTCGGGGGCCGAAGATACGCAGTATTTT.